The next 25 T cell receptor beta chains were all read from a single sample in a study of blood T cell repertoires in COVID-19. Only in-frame clones appear in the TCRdb table, and some are missing; sequencing was by immunoSEQ multiplex PCR. The table has approximately 250,000 clones, roughly 86% seen once. Material: PBMCs or T cells enriched from blood (not recorded which). The receptors were sampled from a woman aged 25 to 39 who had recovered from COVID-19.

The J gene is TRBJ1-5, the V gene TRBV15, with D perhaps TRBD1 (6 bases). Germline CDR1 and CDR2: LNHNV and YYDKDF (reference sequence). Trimming took 0 bases from V and 5 from J, leaving 11 bases between them. There are 15 residues in the CDR3. The CDR3 DNA reads TGTGCCACCAGCAGAGAATGGGGGCAAGATCAGCCCCAGCATTTT. It yields the protein CATSREWGQDQPQHF.

This sequence joins TRBV5-6 and TRBJ1-3, with 8 positions matching TRBD1. This CDR3 is built from 15 residues. With 1 base clipped from V and 8 bases from J, the junction kept 8 bases outside the gene matches. CDR1 is SGHDT, CDR2 YYEEEE, per germline. The CDR3 bases are TGTGCCAGCAGCTTGCTTCGAGGGGACAGGCACACCATATATTTT. As protein: CASSLLRGDRHTIYF.

The rearrangement links TRBV7-9 to TRBJ1-1; D gene ambiguous. Trimming removed 2 bases from V and 0 bases from J, with 7 bases in between. This CDR3 is built from 14 residues. Germline lookup yields CDR1 SEHNR and CDR2 FQNEAQ (reference sequence). CDR3 coding DNA: TGTGCCAGCAGCTTACACAGCATGAACACTGAAGCTTTCTTT. This codes for CASSLHSMNTEAFF.

The chain combines TRBV19 with TRBJ1-4, with TRBD1 identical over 9 bases. The germline gives CDR1 LNHDA, CDR2 SQIVND (reference sequence). CDR3 size: 16 residues. Trimming cost V 4 bases and J 2 bases; bases outside gene matches: 5. The CDR3 loop reads CASSRDRAGTNEKLFF. Here the CDR3 DNA reads TGTGCCAGTAGTAGGGACAGGGCAGGGACTAATGAAAAACTGTTTTTT.

The V and J genes are TRBV2 and TRBJ2-1; 9 nucleotides line up with TRBD2. From germline, CDR1 is SNHLY and CDR2 FYNNEI. The J segment lost 4 bases and the V segment lost 6 bases, leaving 7 bases of the junction unmatched. The CDR3 extends over 15 amino acids. Here the CDR3 DNA reads TGTGCCAGCAGACCAGGACTAGCGCCGTACAATGAGCAGTTCTTC. This sequence encodes CASRPGLAPYNEQFF.

The chain uses TRBV3-1 (or the pseudogene TRBV3-2) and TRBJ1-5; D is uncertain. Per the germline V gene, CDR1 is LGHDT and CDR2 is YNNKEL (reference sequence). Trimming took 4 bases from V and 4 from J, leaving 8 bases between them. The CDR3 runs to 13 residues. For the CDR3, the DNA is TGTGCCAGCAGCCGTGACTTTAATCAGCCCCAGCATTTT. As protein: CASSRDFNQPQHF.

V and J are TRBV18 and TRBJ1-1; D is unresolved. Germline V gene lookup returns CDR1 KGHSH and CDR2 LQKENI. CDR3 size: 14 residues. With 2 bases removed from V and 2 bases from J, the gap between germline ends came to 9 bases. Written as DNA, the CDR3 is TGTGCCAGCTCACCATTCTACAGTAACACTGAAGCTTTCTTT. Translation gives CASSPFYSNTEAFF. Full variable domain (rest looked up from reference TRBV18 and TRBJ1-1): NAGVMQNPRHLVRRRGQEARLRCSPMKGHSHVYWYRQLPEEGLKFMVYLQKENIIDESGMPKERFSAEFPKEGPSILRIQQVVRGDSAAYFCASSPFYSNTEAFFGQGTRLTVV.

This clone is a singleton in its sample. CDR3 bases: TGCGCCAGCAGCCGAGCGGGACCCTACGAGCAGTACTTC. Amino acids: CASSRAGPYEQYF. The chain carries TRBV10-2 and TRBJ2-7; 7 bases align to TRBD2. The CDR3 is 13 residues long. V shed 6 bases, J shed 2 bases, and the junction held 4 bases outside the gene matches. Germline CDR1 and CDR2: WSHSY and SAAADI.

The chain uses TRBV9 and TRBJ2-1, with TRBD1 matching 8 bases. This CDR3 contains 15 residues. The germline V gene has CDR1 SGDLS and CDR2 YYNGEE. After removal of 2 bases from V and 3 bases from J, the junction contained 4 bases not matched to a gene. The CDR3 region has the DNA TGTGCCAGCAGCGTCTCGGGACAGGACTACAATGAGCAGTTCTTC. Amino acids: CASSVSGQDYNEQFF.

V gene TRBV5-6 combines with J gene TRBJ1-4; tentative D call: TRBD1 (6 bases). CDR1 SGHDT and CDR2 YYEEEE come from the germline V gene. This CDR3 comprises 15 residues. Trimming took off 4 bases at V and 4 bases at J, with 14 bases between the two ends. The CDR3 sequence is CASSRSTGRNEKLFF. Written as DNA, the CDR3 is TGTGCCAGCAGCCGATCGACAGGCCGTAATGAAAAACTGTTTTTT.

The chain recombines TRBV6-2 or TRBV6-3 with TRBJ1-5; D not certain. V lost 2 bases to trimming and J lost 5 bases, with 10 bases between them. CDR1 MNHEY and CDR2 SVGEGT come from the germline V gene. The CDR3 runs to 14 residues. CDR3 bases: TGTGCCAGCAGTTACACGGAGGCATATCAGCCCCAGCATTTT. This translates into CASSYTEAYQPQHF.

The chain combines TRBV11-3 with TRBJ2-3; D is undetermined. CDR1 is SGHNT and CDR2 is YENEEA in the germline V gene. Trimming pared 5 bases from V and 4 bases from J, leaving 10 bases between. The CDR3 runs 13 residues. The CDR3 loop reads CASSQHLADTQYF. Here the CDR3 DNA reads TGTGCCAGCAGCCAACATTTGGCAGATACGCAGTATTTT. Filled out from reference TRBV11-3 and TRBJ2-3, the complete variable domain reads EAGVVQSPRYKIIEKKQPVAFWCNPISGHNTLYWYLQNLGQGPELLIRYENEEAVDDSQLPKDRFSAERLKGVDSTLKIQPAELGDSAVYLCASSQHLADTQYFGPGTRLTVL.

V and J are TRBV24-1 and TRBJ2-1; 10 nucleotides line up with TRBD1. This CDR3 spans 15 amino acids. CDR1 is KGHDR, CDR2 SFDVKD, per germline. With V trimmed by 1 base and J by 8 bases, 4 bases remained unmatched. The CDR3 region is CATSDLAGTGDEQFF. The CDR3 coding sequence is TGTGCCACCAGTGATTTAGCCGGGACAGGGGATGAGCAGTTCTTC.

The chain has TRBV13 and TRBJ1-3; 9 bases line up with TRBD1. CDR1 and CDR2 from the germline V gene are PRHDT and FYEKMQ (reference sequence). The CDR3 runs to 18 residues. Trimming at V came to 2 bases and at J to 0 bases, leaving 8 bases not matched to a gene. This CDR3 is CASSLIGTGTYSGNTIYF. CDR3 nucleotides: TGTGCCAGCAGCTTAATCGGGACAGGGACTTACTCTGGAAACACCATATATTTT.

This chain links TRBV7-9 with TRBJ2-7; perhaps TRBD1 as D (7 bases). The CDR3 totals 13 residues. Germline V gene data show CDR1 as SEHNR and CDR2 as FQNEAQ (reference sequence). Trimming took off 8 bases at V and 4 bases at J, with 15 bases between the two ends. CDR3 protein: CASESRGAYEQYF. As DNA, the CDR3 is TGTGCCAGCGAGTCCAGGGGGGCTTACGAGCAGTACTTC.

V gene TRBV5-4 combines with J gene TRBJ1-1; possibly TRBD1 for D (6 bases). V shed 3 bases and J shed 1 base, with 7 bases lying between them. This CDR3 has 13 amino acids. In germline, CDR1 is SGHNT, CDR2 YYREEE (reference sequence). DNA of the CDR3: TGTGCCAGCAGCTCACAGGGGAACACTGAAGCTTTCTTT. Its translation is CASSSQGNTEAFF.

The chain joins TRBV27 to TRBJ1-4; 9 bases agree with TRBD1. The germline V gene encodes CDR1 MNHEY and CDR2 SMNVEV (reference sequence). V was pared by 6 bases and J by 1 base, with 6 bases of the junction left unmatched. The CDR3 has 16 residues. In nucleotides, the CDR3 is TGTGCCAGCAGCCACAGGGGGCGGGAAACTAATGAAAAACTGTTTTTT. This gives the protein CASSHRGRETNEKLFF.

The chain couples TRBV7-9 to TRBJ2-7, with TRBD1 as a possible D gene (6 bases). The germline CDR1 and CDR2 sequences are SEHNR and FQNEAQ (reference sequence). This CDR3 is 15 amino acids long. V was cut by 2 bases and J by 1 base, with 12 bases left in between. The CDR3 sequence is CASSLRDTRSYEQYF. In nucleotides, the CDR3 is TGTGCCAGCAGCTTACGGGACACGAGGTCCTACGAGCAGTACTTC.

The chain carries TRBV5-1 and TRBJ1-4; 7 nucleotides match TRBD1. Germline lookup yields CDR1 SGHRS and CDR2 YFSETQ. The length of the CDR3 is 15 residues. The J segment lost 0 bases and the V segment lost 4 bases, leaving 3 bases of the junction unmatched. This CDR3 reads CASSGDSATNEKLFF. In nucleotides, the CDR3 is TGCGCCAGCAGCGGGGACAGTGCAACTAATGAAAAACTGTTTTTT.

This clone appeared once. The V call is TRBV14, the J call TRBJ1-2, with D hard to call. V was cut by 0 bases and J by 1 base, with 3 bases left in between. This CDR3 is built from 13 residues. Germline lookup yields CDR1 SGHDN and CDR2 FVKESK. The CDR3 DNA is TGTGCCAGCAGCCAAGACCTTAACTATGGCTACACCTTC. This gives the protein CASSQDLNYGYTF.

V gene TRBV28 combines with J gene TRBJ1-2; TRBD1 might be the D (5 bases). V lost 7 bases and J lost 8, with 14 bases in between. The V gene's germline CDR1 is MDHEN and CDR2 SYDVKM. The CDR3 loop spans 12 amino acids. CDR3 sequence reads: CASIQGGKGYTF. In DNA form, the CDR3 reads TGTGCCAGCATCCAGGGAGGGAAAGGCTACACCTTC.

This sequence joins TRBV19 and TRBJ2-1; TRBD2 matches 9 bases. CDR1 and CDR2 (germline): LNHDA, SQIVND (reference sequence). The CDR3 is 16 amino acids. With V trimmed by 2 bases and J by 3 bases, 5 bases remained unmatched. CDR3 region: CASSIFAGGVYNEQFF. CDR3 in DNA: TGTGCCAGTAGTATATTCGCGGGAGGGGTCTACAATGAGCAGTTCTTC.

The table lists this clone with a count of one. V usage is TRBV19 and J usage is TRBJ2-5; TRBD1 is a possible D gene (6 bases). Trimming took 4 bases from V and 0 from J, leaving 12 bases between them. The length of the CDR3 is 15 residues. Germline-derived CDR1 and CDR2 are LNHDA and SQIVND (reference sequence). The CDR3 loop reads CASSSTRGNQETQYF. The CDR3 DNA reads as TGTGCCAGTAGTAGTACCAGGGGTAACCAAGAGACCCAGTACTTC.

The chain employs TRBV7-2 and TRBJ2-1; TRBD2 matches 8 bases. Trimming at V came to 5 bases and at J to 4 bases, leaving 10 bases not matched to a gene. The length of the CDR3 is 16 residues. Germline loops: CDR1 SGHTA, CDR2 FQGNSA. The CDR3 protein is CASSLQGTGGYNEQFF. CDR3 sequence (DNA): TGTGCCAGCAGCCTCCAAGGGACGGGGGGGTACAATGAGCAGTTCTTC.

The rearrangement joins TRBV5-1 to TRBJ2-3; 8 nucleotides line up with TRBD1. Germline V gene sequence: CDR1 SGHRS, CDR2 YFSETQ. Unmatched junction bases numbered 8, after V lost 5 bases and J lost 0 bases. This CDR3 spans 16 amino acids. DNA for the CDR3: TGCGCCAGCAGGGGGCAGGGGGCGCGGAGCACAGATACGCAGTATTTT. It yields the protein CASRGQGARSTDTQYF.